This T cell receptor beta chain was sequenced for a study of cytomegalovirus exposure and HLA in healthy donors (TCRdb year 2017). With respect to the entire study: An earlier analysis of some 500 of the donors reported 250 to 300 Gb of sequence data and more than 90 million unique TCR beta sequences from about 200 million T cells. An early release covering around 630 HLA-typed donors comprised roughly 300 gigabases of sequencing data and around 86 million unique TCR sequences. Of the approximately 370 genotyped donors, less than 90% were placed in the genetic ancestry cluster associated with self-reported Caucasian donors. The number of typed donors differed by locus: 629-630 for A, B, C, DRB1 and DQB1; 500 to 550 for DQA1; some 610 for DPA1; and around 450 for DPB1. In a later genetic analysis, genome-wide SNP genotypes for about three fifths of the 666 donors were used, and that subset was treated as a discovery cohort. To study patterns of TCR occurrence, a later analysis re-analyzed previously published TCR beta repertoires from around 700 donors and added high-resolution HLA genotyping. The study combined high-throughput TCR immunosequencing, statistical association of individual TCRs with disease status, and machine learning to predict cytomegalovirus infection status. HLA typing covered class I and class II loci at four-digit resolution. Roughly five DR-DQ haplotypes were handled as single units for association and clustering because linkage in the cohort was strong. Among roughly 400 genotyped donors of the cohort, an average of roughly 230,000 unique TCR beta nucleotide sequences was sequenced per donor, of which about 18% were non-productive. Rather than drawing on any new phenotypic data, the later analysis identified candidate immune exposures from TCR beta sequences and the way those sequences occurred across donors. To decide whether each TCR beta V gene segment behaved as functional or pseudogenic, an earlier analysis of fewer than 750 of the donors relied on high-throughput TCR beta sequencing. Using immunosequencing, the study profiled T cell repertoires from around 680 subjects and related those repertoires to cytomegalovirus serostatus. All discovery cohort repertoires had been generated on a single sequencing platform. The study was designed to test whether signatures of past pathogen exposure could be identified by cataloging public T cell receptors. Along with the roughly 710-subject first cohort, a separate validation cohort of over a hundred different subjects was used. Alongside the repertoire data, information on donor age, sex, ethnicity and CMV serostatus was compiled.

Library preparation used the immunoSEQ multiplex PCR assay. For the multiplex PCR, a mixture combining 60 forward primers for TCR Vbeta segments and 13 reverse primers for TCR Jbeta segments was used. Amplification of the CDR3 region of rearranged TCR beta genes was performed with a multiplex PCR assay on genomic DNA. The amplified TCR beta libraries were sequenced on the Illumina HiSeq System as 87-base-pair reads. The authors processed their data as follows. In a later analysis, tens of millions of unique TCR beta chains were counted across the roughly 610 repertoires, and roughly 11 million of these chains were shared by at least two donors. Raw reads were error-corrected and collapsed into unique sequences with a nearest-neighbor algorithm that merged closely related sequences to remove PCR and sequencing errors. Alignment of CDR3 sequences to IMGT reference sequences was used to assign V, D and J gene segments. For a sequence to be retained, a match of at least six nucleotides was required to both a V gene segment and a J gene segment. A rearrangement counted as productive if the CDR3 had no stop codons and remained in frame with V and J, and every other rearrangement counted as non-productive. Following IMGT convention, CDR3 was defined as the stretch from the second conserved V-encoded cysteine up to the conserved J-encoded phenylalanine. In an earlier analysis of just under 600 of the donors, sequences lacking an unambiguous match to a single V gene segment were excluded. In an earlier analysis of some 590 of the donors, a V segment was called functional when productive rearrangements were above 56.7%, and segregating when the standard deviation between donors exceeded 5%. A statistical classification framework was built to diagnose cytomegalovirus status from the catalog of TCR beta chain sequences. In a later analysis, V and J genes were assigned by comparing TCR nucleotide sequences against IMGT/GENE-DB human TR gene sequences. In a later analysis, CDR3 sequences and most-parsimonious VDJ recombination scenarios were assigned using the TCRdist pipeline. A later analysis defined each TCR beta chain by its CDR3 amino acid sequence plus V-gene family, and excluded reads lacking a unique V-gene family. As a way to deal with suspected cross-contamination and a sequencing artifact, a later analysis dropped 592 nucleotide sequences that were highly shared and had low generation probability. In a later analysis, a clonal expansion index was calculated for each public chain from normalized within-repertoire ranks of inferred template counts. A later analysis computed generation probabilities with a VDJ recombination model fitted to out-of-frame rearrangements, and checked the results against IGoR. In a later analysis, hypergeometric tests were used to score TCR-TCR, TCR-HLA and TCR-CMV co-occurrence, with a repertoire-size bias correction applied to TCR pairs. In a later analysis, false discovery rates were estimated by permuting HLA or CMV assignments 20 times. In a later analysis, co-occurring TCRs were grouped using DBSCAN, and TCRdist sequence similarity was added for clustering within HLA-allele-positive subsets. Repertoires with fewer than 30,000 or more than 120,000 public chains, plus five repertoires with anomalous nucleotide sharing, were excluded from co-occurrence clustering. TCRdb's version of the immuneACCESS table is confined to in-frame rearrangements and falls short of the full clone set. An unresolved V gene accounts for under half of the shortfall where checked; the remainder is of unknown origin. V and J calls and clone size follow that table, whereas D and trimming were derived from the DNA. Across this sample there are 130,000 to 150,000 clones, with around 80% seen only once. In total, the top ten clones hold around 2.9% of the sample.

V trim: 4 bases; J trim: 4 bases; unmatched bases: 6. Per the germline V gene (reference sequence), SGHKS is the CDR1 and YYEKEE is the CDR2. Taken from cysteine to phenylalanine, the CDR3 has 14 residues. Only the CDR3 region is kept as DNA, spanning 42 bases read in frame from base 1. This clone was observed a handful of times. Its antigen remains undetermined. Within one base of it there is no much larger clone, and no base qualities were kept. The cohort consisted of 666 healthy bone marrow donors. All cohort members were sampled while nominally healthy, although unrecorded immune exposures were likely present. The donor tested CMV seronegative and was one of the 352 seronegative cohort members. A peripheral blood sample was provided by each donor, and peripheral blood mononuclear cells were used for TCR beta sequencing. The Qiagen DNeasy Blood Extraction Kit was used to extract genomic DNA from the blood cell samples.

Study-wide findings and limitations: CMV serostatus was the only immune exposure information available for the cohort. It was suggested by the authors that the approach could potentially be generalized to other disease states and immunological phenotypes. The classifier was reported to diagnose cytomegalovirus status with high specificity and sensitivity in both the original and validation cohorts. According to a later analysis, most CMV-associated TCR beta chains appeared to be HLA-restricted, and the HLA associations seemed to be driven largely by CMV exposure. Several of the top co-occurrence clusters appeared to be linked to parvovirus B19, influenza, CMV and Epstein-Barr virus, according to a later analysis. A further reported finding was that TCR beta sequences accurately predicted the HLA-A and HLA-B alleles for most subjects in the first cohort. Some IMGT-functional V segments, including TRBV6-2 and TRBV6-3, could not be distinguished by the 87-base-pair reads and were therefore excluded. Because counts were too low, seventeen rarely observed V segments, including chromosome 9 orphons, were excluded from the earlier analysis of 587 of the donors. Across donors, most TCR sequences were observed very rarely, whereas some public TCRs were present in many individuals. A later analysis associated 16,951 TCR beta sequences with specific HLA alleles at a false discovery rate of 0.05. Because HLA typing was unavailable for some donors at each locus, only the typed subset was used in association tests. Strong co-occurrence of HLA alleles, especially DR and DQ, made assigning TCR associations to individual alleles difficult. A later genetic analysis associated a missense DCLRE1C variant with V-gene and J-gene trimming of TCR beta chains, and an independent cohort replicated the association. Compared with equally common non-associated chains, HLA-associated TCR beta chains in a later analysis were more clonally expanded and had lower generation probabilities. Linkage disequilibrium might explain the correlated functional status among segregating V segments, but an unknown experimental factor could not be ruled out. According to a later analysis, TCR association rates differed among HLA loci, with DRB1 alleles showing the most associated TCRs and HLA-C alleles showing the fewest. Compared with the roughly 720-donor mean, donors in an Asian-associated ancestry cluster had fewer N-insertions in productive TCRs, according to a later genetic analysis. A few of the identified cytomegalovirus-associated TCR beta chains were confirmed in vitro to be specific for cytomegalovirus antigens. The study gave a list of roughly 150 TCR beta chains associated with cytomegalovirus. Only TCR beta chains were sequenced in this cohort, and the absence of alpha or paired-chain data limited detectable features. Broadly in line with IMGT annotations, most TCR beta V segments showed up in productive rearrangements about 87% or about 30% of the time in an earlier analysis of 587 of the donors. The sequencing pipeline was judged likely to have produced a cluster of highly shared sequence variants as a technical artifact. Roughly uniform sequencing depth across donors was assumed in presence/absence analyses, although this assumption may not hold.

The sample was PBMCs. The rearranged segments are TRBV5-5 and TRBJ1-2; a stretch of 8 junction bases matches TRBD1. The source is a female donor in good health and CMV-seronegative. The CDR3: CASSLGQGGYGYTF. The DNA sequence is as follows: TGTGCCAGCAGCCTAGGACAGGGAGGCTATGGCTACACCTTC.